One sample yielded the 11 T cell receptor beta chains listed below, sequenced in a study of tumor-infiltrating lymphocytes in primary liver carcinoma (dated by TCRdb to about 2017). Without any cell sorting, total RNA and DNA were extracted together from roughly 20-30 mg of bulk tissue using the AllPrep DNA/RNA mini kit. This sample was sequenced with an Illumina HiSeq 2500. Using a constant-region primer and ProtoScript II reverse transcriptase, TCRbeta-specific cDNA was reverse-transcribed from 500 to 650 ng total RNA. Construction of the TCRbeta libraries relied on three nested rounds of multiplex PCR, following a slightly modified ARM-PCR procedure. The first two PCR rounds used multiplex TRBV1-TRBV30 forward primers with a Cbeta reverse primer, each for about 10 cycles. TCRdb passed the public sequencing reads through fastp at Q25 and MiXCR, retaining productive beta sequences. Each record represents a unique CDR3 protein, reported with the most common genes and DNA among its rows. The sample table holds 99,000 or so distinct CDR3 sequences, of which approximately 68% were seen once. The biggest ten clones account for around 9.5% of the sample.

Material: liver tumor tissue from sampling region 5. Taken with the paper, the label for cell subset or site translates to: tumor region T5, tumor centre. The receptors derive from a woman aged 60-75 years with primary liver carcinoma and hepatitis B virus infection.

The rearrangement uses TRBV12-2 and TRBJ2-6. TRBV12-2 is given as a pseudogene. CDR3 size: 15 residues. Here the CDR3 reads CAGRLEGSGANVLTF. As DNA, the CDR3 is TGTGCAGGTCGCTTAGAGGGCTCTGGAGCCAACGTCCTGACTTTC.

This clonotype is a singleton in its sample. The rearrangement uses TRBV28 and TRBJ2-1; D might be TRBD2 (6 bases). In germline, CDR1 is MDHEN, CDR2 SYDVKM. V lost 3 bases to trimming and J lost 0 bases, with 15 bases between them. The CDR3 has 17 residues. The CDR3 protein is CASSFPTRGLSYNEQFF. The CDR3 DNA follows: TGTGCCAGCAGTTTTCCGACTAGGGGTCTCTCCTACAATGAGCAGTTCTTC.

Comments on this clonotype: A much more abundant neighbour one base away suggests this may be a read error. V is TRBV5-4 and J is TRBJ2-3; 9 nucleotides match TRBD2. This CDR3 has 15 residues. Germline assignment: CDR1 SGHNT and CDR2 YYREEE (reference sequence). The CDR3 loop is CASSRGRAGTETQYF. The CDR3 DNA follows: TGTGCCAGCAGCCGCGGGAGGGCCGGAACAGAAACGCAGTATTTT. Supplemented by reference TRBV5-4 and TRBJ2-3, the full variable domain reads ETGVTQSPTHLIKTRGQQVTLRCSSQSGHNTVSWYQQALGQGPQFIFQYYREEENGRGNFPPRFSGLQFPNYSSELNVNALELDDSALYLCASSRGRAGTETQYFGPGTRLTVL.

The chain uses TRBV7-6 and TRBJ2-1; maybe TRBD2 (6 bases). Trimming took off 5 bases at V and 5 bases at J, with 19 bases between the two ends. Germline CDR1 reads SGHVS; CDR2 reads FNYEAQ. The CDR3 has 16 amino acids. CDR3: CASSRAETRGDNEQFF. DNA of the CDR3: TGTGCCAGCAGCCGTGCGGAGACTAGGGGTGACAATGAGCAGTTCTTC.

This chain uses TRBV28 with TRBJ2-6, with unresolved D. Looked up from germline, CDR1 is MDHEN and CDR2 is SYDVKM. V was cut by 8 bases and J by 0 bases, with 11 bases left in between. This CDR3 contains 15 residues. Here the CDR3 reads CASATPLSGANVLTF. CDR3 nucleotide sequence: TGTGCCAGCGCGACACCGCTCTCTGGGGCCAACGTCCTGACTTTC.

Notes on this clonotype: This CDR3 is missing its conserved last phenylalanine or tryptophan, likely due to a read error. The gene calls are TRBV11-1 and TRBJ2-1, with TRBD2 identical over 8 bases. V lost 7 bases and J lost 7; bases outside the gene matches: 12. CDR3 length: 15 amino acids. Per germline, CDR1 SGHAT and CDR2 FQDESV (reference sequence). The CDR3 DNA sequence: TGTGCCAGCACGGGCCCCCATATAGCGGGAAATGAGCAGTTCCTA. Translated: CASTGPHIAGNEQFL.

Points on this clonotype: A junction end diverges from the germline sequence, so it may reflect a read error. The CDR3 sequence: CANSLVQPIRNSPLHF. In nucleotides, the CDR3 is TGTGCCAACAGCTTAGTCCAACCTATACGGAATTCACCCCTCCACTTT. The V gene is TRBV11-3, the J gene TRBJ1-6, with D uncertain. The germline V gene encodes CDR1 SGHNT and CDR2 YENEEA. The CDR3 totals 16 residues.

The chain combines TRBV6-1 with TRBJ2-2; 7 bases map to TRBD1. Trimming removed 10 bases from V and 3 bases from J; junction bases left unmatched: 8. The CDR3 length is 14 residues. Germline-derived CDR1 and CDR2 are MNHNS and SASEGT. The CDR3 nucleotides read TGTGCCAACCCCAGACAGGGAGACACCGGGGAGCTGTTTTTT. Translated, it gives CANPRQGDTGELFF.

This clonotype occurred once. A much larger clone sits a single nucleotide away, making a read error possible. This chain connects TRBV5-1 to TRBJ2-1, with 13 positions matching TRBD2. There are 19 residues in the CDR3. Germline V gene data show CDR1 as SGHRS and CDR2 as YFSETQ. The CDR3 here is CASSLASTSGRASFNELFF. The CDR3 nucleotides read TGCGCCAGCAGCTTGGCGTCAACTAGCGGGAGGGCCTCTTTCAATGAGCTGTTCTTC.

Concerning this clonotype itself: A much larger clone lies one base from this, so it may be a read error. The chain links TRBV7-8 to TRBJ1-5, with D uncertain. In germline, CDR1 is SGHVS, CDR2 FQNEAQ. This CDR3 has 14 residues. In DNA, the CDR3 is TGTGCCAGCAGCTTAGCGCTCGGGAATCAGTCCCAGCATTTT. Translation: CASSLALGNQSQHF.

This clonotype appeared once. Sequence at one end of the junction differs from germline and may be a read error. The chain has TRBV6-6 and TRBJ2-7; the D is unclear. The CDR3 runs to 14 residues. The germline V gene has CDR1 MNHNY and CDR2 SVGAGI (reference sequence). This CDR3 reads CASTFTRSPYELYF. In DNA form, the CDR3 reads TGTGCCAGCACCTTCACCCGCTCCCCCTACGAGCTGTACTTC.